This record looks at one T cell receptor beta chain sequence and its context. What antigen it recognizes has not been identified. No quality values exist for individual bases; no much larger clone is one base distant. There are 13 amino acids in the CDR3, from cysteine to phenylalanine inclusive. CDR3 DNA is the only sequence kept; it has 39 bases, read in frame from the first base. The germline V gene specifies MNHEY as CDR1 and SVGAGI as CDR2. At the junction V is shortened by 5 bases and J by 3 bases, with 11 bases in between. This entry comes from a study of shared clonotypes between healthy human individuals (dated by TCRdb to 2018 to 2021). In the study overall: The cohort included three men and a couple of women between 18 and 49 years of age. For each donor, CD4 naive and CD4 memory were each given three plates, CD8 naive was given two plates, and CD8 memory was given one plate. To estimate repertoire size and how much clonotype sharing occurs between individuals, the study deeply sequenced the blood TCR repertoires of five healthy adults. To increase sequencing depth and limit assay-specific biases, different laboratories used diverse techniques to prepare libraries and sequence TCR repertoires. Each donor's leukapheresis produced roughly between roughly 0.94 and 9.5 billion PBMCs. What the research found in general, with its limitations: Across four donors, approximately 5% of naive CD4, approximately 4% of naive CD8, roughly 2.2% of memory CD4, and approximately 0.4% of memory CD8 clonotypes were shared. Only blood was sampled, and tissue TCR repertoires likely differ from those in blood. Because the study included a small number of donors, the genetic and exposure-history diversity represented was limited. Higher generation probabilities were observed for clonotypes shared by all four sorted-subset donors than for non-shared clonotypes. Based on pairwise subsampling, the degree of clonotype sharing among donors was expected to be affected by sequencing depth. Estimated clonotype richness was generally larger for naive than for memory subsets. Incomplete sequencing was indicated by rarefaction of sorted-subset datasets, despite the large sequencing depth.

TCR CDR3 regions were amplified from genomic DNA by multiplex PCR using the deep immunoSEQ assay. Genomic DNA extracted from each cell subset was distributed evenly over all wells of several immunoSEQ 96-well plates, and each plate served as one replicate. For sorted subsets, approximately 190 ng of genomic DNA, equivalent to some 30,000 T cell genomes, went into each replicate PCR. The purified libraries were quantified using a Qubit 3.0 fluorometer, sized with a Bioanalyzer 2100, and then quantified again using the KAPA Library Quantification kit. Each immunoSEQ 96-well plate was sequenced on its own single-read 150-cycle Illumina NextSeq 550 flow cell. In the source study's methods: Because the immunoSEQ output held only junctional sequences and lacked quality scores, the filtering could not match the filtering applied to full-length reads. Sequences were annotated with PyIR, a Python wrapper for IgBLAST v1.9, and V/J genes and CDR3 were assigned using IMGT germline references. Reads with weak V/J assignments (E-value above 1e-6), missing CDR3, stop codons, out-of-frame junctions, or ambiguous translated residues were removed. V3J clonotypes were defined as sequences sharing the same inferred V gene, J gene, and CDR3 amino acid sequence. To compute the percentage overlap between repertoires, the number of shared unique clonotypes was divided by the size of the smaller repertoire. RTK rarefaction, the Chao1 estimator, and Recon v2.1 estimates of unobserved clonotypes were used to assess repertoire richness. Generation probabilities for all TCRbeta clonotypes obtained by the gDNA method from a few donors were computed using OLGA. TCRdb took this table from immuneACCESS and kept in-frame rearrangements with V and J called. Such tables lack part of the clones; where checked against another copy, unresolved V genes explain under half of the gap, and the rest is unexplained. V, J and clone size were drawn from that table, and D and trimming were deduced from the DNA. The sample table holds 2.5 million or so clones, of which over 85% were seen once. The top ten constitute roughly 0.15% of the sample.

Donors were healthy HIV-negative adults with no recently reported acute infections or vaccinations. Every donor was a Caucasian adult living in Nashville, Tennessee, USA. Magnetic negative selection was used to enrich CD4+ T cells, after which naive cells were positively selected on CD45RA and the negative fraction became the memory subset. After blood collection by leukapheresis, PBMCs were isolated using Ficoll-Histopaque density gradient centrifugation and then cryopreserved in the vapor phase of liquid nitrogen. Purity and quantity of every magnetically sorted T cell population were checked by analytical flow cytometry. Each sorted fraction had its genomic DNA isolated and then quantified by UV absorbance on a Nanodrop 2000c.

Material for sequencing was naive CD4+ T cells sorted from blood. Sample cell subset or site, as interpreted from the label and publication: CD45RA+ positively selected. Recombination joined TRBV6-5 with TRBJ2-7, and the D gene may be TRBD1, 6 bases matching. This TCR derives from a man aged 18 to 30 in good health. CDR3 protein: CASSTGLYYEQYF. The nucleotide sequence is given as TGTGCCAGCAGTACAGGGCTCTACTACGAGCAGTACTTC.